These 13 T cell receptor beta chains originate from one sample sequenced in a study of blood T cell repertoires in COVID-19. Clones were sequenced by immunoSEQ multiplex PCR, and TCRdb holds only the in-frame ones, with some missing. The data show about 62,000 clones, around 87% seen once. Sample: peripheral blood. Every receptor here comes from a man between 65 and 85 years old with acute or convalescent COVID-19.

The chain employs TRBV5-5 and TRBJ2-6; D ambiguous. The V end was cut by 0 bases, the J end by 4 bases, with 8 bases between. Germline CDR1 SGHKS, CDR2 YYEKEE (reference sequence). The CDR3 runs 15 residues. CDR3 residues: CASSLGFTGANVLTF. The DNA for the CDR3 is TGTGCCAGCAGCTTGGGGTTTACAGGGGCCAACGTCCTGACTTTC.

This clone was seen only a few times. The V call is TRBV2, the J call TRBJ1-5, with D hard to call. Per the germline V gene, CDR1 is SNHLY and CDR2 is FYNNEI. The CDR3 has 13 residues. Trimming pared 5 bases from V and 1 base from J, leaving 6 bases between. The CDR3 sequence is CASSLESNQPQHF. CDR3 bases: TGTGCCAGCAGTTTGGAGAGCAATCAGCCCCAGCATTTT.

The gene calls are TRBV7-8 and TRBJ2-7, with 7 bases lining up with TRBD2. Losses at the gene ends were 5 bases for V and 1 base for J; bases not matched to a gene: 11. The CDR3 runs to 16 residues. Germline V gene sequence: CDR1 SGHVS, CDR2 FQNEAQ. The CDR3 spells CASSKSAGAGSYEQYF. CDR3 coding DNA: TGTGCCAGCAGCAAGTCCGCGGGAGCCGGTTCCTACGAGCAGTACTTC.

This sequence joins TRBV21-1 and TRBJ2-2; the D call TRBD1 from the table was never checked on the DNA. TRBV21-1 is reported as a pseudogene. The CDR3 sequence is 18 residues long. CDR3 in DNA: TGTGCCAGCAGCTCCCTGGGACAGGGGGCGCGGGACACCGGGGAGCTGTTTTTT. This gives the protein CASSSLGQGARDTGELFF.

This rearrangement joins TRBV6-5 to TRBJ1-2; D unresolved. CDR1 is MNHEY, CDR2 SVGAGI, per germline. The CDR3 consists of 11 residues. V lost 2 bases to trimming and J lost 7 bases, with 5 bases between them. CDR3 region: CASSYAGGYTF. CDR3 sequence (DNA): TGTGCCAGCAGTTACGCGGGTGGCTACACCTTC.

The chain joins TRBV6-6 to TRBJ2-1, with D hard to call. The CDR3 runs to 11 residues. Germline CDR1 and CDR2: MNHNY and SVGAGI (reference sequence). The V and J ends lost 8 bases and 8 bases respectively, with 10 bases between them. CDR3 in amino acids: CASWFSHEQFF. DNA of the CDR3: TGTGCCAGCTGGTTTAGCCATGAGCAGTTCTTC.

The CDR3 DNA is TGTGCCAGCAGCCGGACAGGGAACACCGGGGAGCTGTTTTTT. Translation: CASSRTGNTGELFF. The rearrangement joins TRBV5-6 to TRBJ2-2; 7 nucleotides match TRBD1. The trim removed 4 bases at V and 1 base at J, leaving 1 base unmatched. In germline, CDR1 is SGHDT, CDR2 YYEEEE. The CDR3 sequence is 14 residues long. Full variable domain (remainder filled in from reference TRBV5-6 and TRBJ2-2): DAGVTQSPTHLIKTRGQQVTLRCSPKSGHDTVSWYQQALGQGPQFIFQYYEEEERQRGNFPDRFSGHQFPNYSSELNVNALLLGDSALYLCASSRTGNTGELFFGEGSRLTVL.

This rearrangement joins TRBV2 to TRBJ1-5; tentative D call: TRBD1 (5 bases). From germline, CDR1 is SNHLY and CDR2 FYNNEI. V dropped 5 bases and J dropped 6 bases, with 11 bases sitting between them. The CDR3 extends over 13 amino acids. The CDR3 spells CASSTFDSQPQHF. The DNA for the CDR3 is TGTGCCAGCAGTACTTTTGACAGTCAGCCCCAGCATTTT.

The chain couples TRBV3-1 (or the pseudogene TRBV3-2) to TRBJ1-3, with D possibly matching TRBD1 (6 bases). Germline V gives CDR1 LGHDT, CDR2 YNNKEL (reference sequence). The V end lost 2 bases, the J end lost 4 bases, and 12 bases lay between the germline ends. CDR3 length: 15 residues. The CDR3 DNA is TGTGCCAGCAGCCAATCAGGGGTAGGCGGAAACACCATATATTTT. Its protein product is CASSQSGVGGNTIYF.

Written as DNA, the CDR3 is TGTGCCAGCAGTTCCCCCCCTCGAGGAAACATTCAGTACTTC. Its protein product is CASSSPPRGNIQYF. This chain uses TRBV11-2 with TRBJ2-4; D is ambiguous. Germline V gene lookup returns CDR1 SGHAT and CDR2 FQNNGV. The CDR3 consists of 14 residues. The germline V and J ends were trimmed by 6 bases and 6 bases, with 15 bases remaining between them.

The genes are TRBV6-2 or TRBV6-3 and TRBJ2-7; D is perhaps TRBD2 (6 bases). The CDR3 covers 15 residues. From germline, CDR1 is MNHEY and CDR2 SVGEGT. Trimming took 6 bases from V and 3 from J, leaving 18 bases between them. The CDR3 region has the DNA TGTGCCAGCAGCCAAGGTATTAGCGGACGCTACGAGCAGTACTTC. It specifies CASSQGISGRYEQYF.

The genes are TRBV19 and TRBJ2-7; the D is unclear. The V gene lost 3 bases and the J gene lost 6 bases, with 21 bases spanning the gap. Germline CDR1 LNHDA, CDR2 SQIVND (reference sequence). The CDR3 is 16 residues long. The CDR3 region has the DNA TGTGCCAGTAGTATCCAGGCATTGGGCAGACCGGCCGAGCAGTACTTC. Translating it yields CASSIQALGRPAEQYF.

In DNA, the CDR3 is TGTGCCAGTGTTCAGCGTTCTCTAAATTCTGAAGCTTTCTTT. Protein sequence: CASVQRSLNSEAFF. The chain is built from TRBV2 and TRBJ1-1; D gene unclear. Germline-derived CDR1 and CDR2 are SNHLY and FYNNEI. Trimming cost V 9 bases and J 6 bases, with 20 bases left between them. The CDR3 is 14 amino acids.